This passage covers 12 T cell receptor beta chains from one sample sequenced in a study of CD8 T cells in Susac syndrome. With random hexamers, reverse transcription was performed on about 0.5 to 1 ug of RNA. Via MiXCR, TCRdb re-called the immunoSEQ multiplex PCR reads, giving one row per CDR3 protein. The table includes roughly 80,000 distinct CDR3 sequences, roughly 94% detected once. The sample taken for sequencing was CD8+ T cells from PBMCs. The source is a human donor in good health.

Here the CDR3 reads CASSPAGVTEAFF. The CDR3 bases are TGTGCCAGCAGCCCGGCGGGGGTCACTGAAGCTTTCTTT. This chain joins TRBV13 and TRBJ1-1; tentatively, D is TRBD1 (5 bases). CDR3 length: 13 amino acids. The germline CDR1 and CDR2 sequences are PRHDT and FYEKMQ (reference sequence). The V end lost 5 bases, the J end lost 4 bases, and 11 bases lay between the germline ends. The entire variable domain, with the rest obtained from reference TRBV13 and TRBJ1-1, is as follows: AAGVIQSPRHLIKEKRETATLKCYPIPRHDTVYWYQQGPGQDPQFLISFYEKMQSDKGSIPDRFSAQQFSDYHSELNMSSLELGDSALYFCASSPAGVTEAFFGQGTRLTVV.

CDR3 region: CAISETGYEQYV. The CDR3 DNA reads TGTGCCATCAGTGAGACAGGGTACGAGCAGTACGTC. The chain combines TRBV10-3 with TRBJ2-7; a weak D match, TRBD1 (6 bases). Germline CDR1 ENHRY, CDR2 SYGVKD. The CDR3 length is 12 residues. V lost 2 bases and J 4 bases, leaving 6 bases between the germline ends.

Written as DNA, the CDR3 is TGTGCCAGCAGTTACTCCGACAGTGGCTACGCTGAAGCTTTCTTT. It translates to CASSYSDSGYAEAFF. The chain links TRBV6-5 to TRBJ1-1, with D tentatively TRBD1 (5 bases). The V end was cut by 0 bases, the J end by 6 bases, with 14 bases between. This CDR3 is built from 15 residues. Germline V gene lookup returns CDR1 MNHEY and CDR2 SVGAGI.

This clonotype occurred once. V gene TRBV5-1 combines with J gene TRBJ2-1, with unresolved D. This CDR3 has 12 residues. V was pared by 5 bases and J by 8 bases, with 11 bases between. The germline CDR1 and CDR2 sequences are SGHRS and YFSETQ. The CDR3 is CASRAEHDEQFF. As DNA, the CDR3 is TGCGCCAGCAGGGCCGAGCACGATGAGCAGTTCTTC.

The V gene is TRBV10-3, the J gene TRBJ2-3; D not resolved. The germline gives CDR1 ENHRY, CDR2 SYGVKD. The CDR3 is 16 amino acids. V was cut by 3 bases and J by 0 bases, with 13 bases left in between. CDR3 DNA: TGTGCCATCAGTGAAGGGAAAGGGCCGAGCACAGATACGCAGTATTTT. Translation: CAISEGKGPSTDTQYF.

The chain uses TRBV12-3 or TRBV12-4 and TRBJ2-5, with D perhaps matching TRBD1 (5 bases). The CDR3 loop spans 14 amino acids. Trimming removed 3 bases from V and 2 bases from J, with 10 bases in between. Here the CDR3 DNA reads TGTGCCAGCAGTTTTTGGGGCAGTCAAGAGACCCAGTACTTC. Translated: CASSFWGSQETQYF.

The chain recombines TRBV5-1 with TRBJ2-6, with D unresolved. The CDR3 extends over 12 amino acids. Germline CDR1 SGHRS, CDR2 YFSETQ. Trimming pared 4 bases from V and 10 bases from J, leaving 9 bases between. CDR3 nucleotides: TGCGCCAGCAGCCAGCGTGTTAACGTCCTGACTTTC. Its protein product is CASSQRVNVLTF.

The chain has TRBV24-1 and TRBJ2-3; D is perhaps TRBD2 (5 bases). V was shortened by 4 bases and J by 6 bases, with 19 bases between the two germline ends. CDR3 size: 16 residues. Germline V lookup: CDR1 KGHDR, CDR2 SFDVKD. CDR3 sequence: CATSDPTLGSSDTQYF. In DNA form, the CDR3 reads TGTGCCACCAGTGACCCAACACTAGGATCTTCGGATACGCAGTATTTT.

This clonotype was seen just once. The chain combines TRBV7-9 with TRBJ2-5; no definite D call. The CDR3 contains 15 residues. Germline CDR1 reads SEHNR; CDR2 reads FQNEAQ (reference sequence). Trimming stripped 5 bases from V and 5 bases from J, with 18 bases between. In DNA form, the CDR3 reads TGTGCCAGCAGCCCTCCCAAATCCCACGGGGAGACCCAGTACTTC. Amino acid sequence: CASSPPKSHGETQYF.

The rearrangement joins TRBV7-8 to TRBJ1-1; the D is unclear. Germline V gene lookup returns CDR1 SGHVS and CDR2 FQNEAQ. The length of the CDR3 is 14 residues. Between the trimmed V and J ends, which lost 5 bases and 4 bases, there was a span of 14 bases. The CDR3 nucleotides read TGTGCCAGCAGCAGCTCCTTTGGAGGCACTGAAGCTTTCTTT. Protein product: CASSSSFGGTEAFF.

V and J are TRBV7-8 and TRBJ2-7; 8 bases are a match to TRBD1. The CDR3 covers 14 residues. J lost 5 bases, V lost 5 bases, and 8 bases had no gene match. Germline V lookup: CDR1 SGHVS, CDR2 FQNEAQ. The CDR3 spells CASSQSLTGDEQYF. The CDR3, as DNA: TGTGCCAGCAGCCAATCCCTGACAGGGGACGAGCAGTACTTC.

This sequence joins TRBV27 and TRBJ2-3, with 13 bases lining up with TRBD2. Germline V gives CDR1 MNHEY, CDR2 SMNVEV (reference sequence). CDR3 length: 15 residues. The junction had 5 bases not matched to a gene; V was cut back by 6 bases and J by 5 bases. CDR3 bases: TGTGCCAGCAGCGAGACTAGCGGGGGGCTAGATACGCAGTATTTT. This encodes CASSETSGGLDTQYF.